The rows below give T cell receptor beta chains drawn from one sample of a study of blood T cell repertoires in COVID-19. The repertoire was sequenced with immunoSEQ multiplex PCR; TCRdb's copy has only in-frame clones and lacks some. The sample carries approximately 300,000 clones, over 75% recorded once. Input material: peripheral blood. Receptors originate from a woman aged 30 to 39 with COVID-19, enrolled during active disease. Each CDR3 is given with its conserved first and last residue. The order of the fields is J gene, D gene, clone size, V gene, CDR3 protein, CDR3 DNA. The D gene is left open where the match is weak. Not every row has a clone size; where given, it reads once, few, many or a size class.

>TRBJ1-1|.|.|TRBV7-2
CASSLVGGNTEAFF
TGTGCCAGCAGCTTAGTGGGGGGGAACACTGAAGCTTTCTTT
>TRBJ1-3|TRBD1|.|TRBV5-6
CASSALGGGDAGNTIYF
TGTGCCAGCAGCGCGTTAGGGGGCGGGGACGCTGGAAACACCATATATTTT
>TRBJ2-7|.|.|TRBV21-1
CASSKPLYEQYF
TGTGCCAGCAGCAAACCTCTCTACGAGCAGTACTTC
>TRBJ1-1|.|.|TRBV7-8
CASSFSEGRAFF
TGTGCCAGCAGCTTTAGTGAAGGGAGGGCTTTCTTT
>TRBJ1-2|TRBD1|.|TRBV11-2
CASSPTGGPNYGYTF
TGTGCCAGCAGCCCCACAGGGGGCCCTAACTATGGCTACACCTTC
>TRBJ2-7|.|.|TRBV7-6
CASSLAPDYPIIEQYF
TGTGCCAGCAGCTTAGCTCCCGACTACCCAATTATCGAGCAGTACTTC
>TRBJ2-2|.|.|TRBV7-2
CASSLGQNTGELFF
TGTGCCAGCAGCTTAGGACAGAACACCGGGGAGCTGTTTTTT
>TRBJ2-2|TRBD2|once|TRBV2
CASSEAKPSGTGELFF
TGTGCCAGCAGTGAGGCCAAGCCTAGCGGGACCGGGGAGCTGTTTTTT
>TRBJ1-6|TRBD1|.|TRBV9
CASSVGGTGLPPLHF
TGTGCCAGCAGCGTAGGCGGGACAGGACTCCCACCCCTCCACTTT
>TRBJ1-2|TRBD1|.|TRBV5-4
CASSLGQGPSIF
TGTGCCAGCAGCTTGGGACAGGGCCCTTCGATCTTC
>TRBJ1-5|TRBD1|.|TRBV30
CAWTTGARQPQHF
TGTGCCTGGACGACAGGGGCTCGGCAGCCCCAGCATTTT
>TRBJ2-7|TRBD1|.|TRBV7-8
CASSPLGQGYEQYF
TGTGCCAGCAGCCCATTGGGACAGGGCTACGAGCAGTACTTC
>TRBJ1-2|.|.|TRBV20-1
CSASRQDYGYTF
TGCAGTGCTAGTCGTCAGGACTATGGCTACACCTTC
>TRBJ2-3|TRBD1|.|TRBV29-1
CSVAGTGKNTQYF
TGCAGCGTTGCCGGGACAGGGAAGAATACGCAGTATTTT
>TRBJ1-1|.|.|TRBV19
CASSKAPGRGMNTEAFF
TGTGCCAGTAGTAAGGCCCCGGGCAGGGGCATGAACACTGAAGCTTTCTTT
>TRBJ1-2|TRBD1|.|TRBV5-6
CASSPGTGGARGYTF
TGTGCCAGCAGCCCCGGGACAGGGGGCGCAAGGGGCTACACCTTC
>TRBJ1-2|.|.|TRBV5-1
CASSLDPDYGYTF
TGCGCCAGCAGCTTGGACCCAGACTATGGCTACACCTTC
>TRBJ1-2|.|.|TRBV19
CASNNRDYGYTF
TGTGCCAGTAATAACAGGGATTATGGCTACACCTTC
>TRBJ1-5|.|.|TRBV28
CASSRYSNQPQHF
TGTGCCAGCAGCCGGTATAGCAATCAGCCCCAGCATTTT
>TRBJ1-3|TRBD1|.|TRBV2
CASSRDRDSGNTIYF
TGTGCCAGCAGTCGAGACAGGGACTCTGGAAACACCATATATTTT
>TRBJ1-2|.|.|TRBV28
CASYGQPNNYGYTF
TGTGCCAGCTATGGACAGCCGAATAACTATGGCTACACCTTC
>TRBJ1-1|.|.|TRBV29-1
CSVTSLPLGSEAFF
TGCAGCGTGACCTCCCTGCCCCTGGGCTCTGAAGCTTTCTTT
>TRBJ2-7|.|.|TRBV11-2
CASSPSGSYEQYF
TGTGCCAGCAGCCCTTCGGGCTCCTACGAGCAGTACTTC
>TRBJ2-5|TRBD2|.|TRBV11-2
CASSFGLAEETQYF
TGTGCCAGCAGCTTCGGACTAGCGGAAGAGACCCAGTACTTC
>TRBJ2-7|.|.|TRBV12-3/TRBV12-4
CASSPGFLYEQYF
TGTGCCAGCAGCCCCGGGTTCCTATACGAGCAGTACTTC
>TRBJ1-2|TRBD1|few|TRBV6-5
CASSLQYRGDYGYTF
TGTGCCAGCAGTTTACAATACAGGGGTGACTATGGCTACACCTTC
>TRBJ2-1|.|.|TRBV4-1
CASSQKSSYNEQFF
TGCGCCAGCAGCCAAAAGAGCTCCTACAATGAGCAGTTCTTC
>TRBJ2-7|TRBD2|once|TRBV5-4
CASSLVSSGAYEQYF
TGTGCCAGCAGCTTGGTTTCTAGCGGGGCCTACGAGCAGTACTTC
>TRBJ1-2|.|.|TRBV18
CASSAGQLAYGYTF
TGTGCCAGCTCAGCGGGTCAGCTGGCTTATGGCTACACCTTC
>TRBJ2-3|.|.|TRBV5-4
CASSLWQYTDTQYF
TGTGCCAGCAGCTTGTGGCAGTACACAGATACGCAGTATTTT
>TRBJ2-1|TRBD2|.|TRBV5-4
CASSEGTSGSDEQFF
TGTGCCAGCAGCGAGGGGACTAGCGGGAGCGATGAGCAGTTCTTC
>TRBJ2-3|TRBD2|.|TRBV10-3
CAISAEVREVIDTQYF
TGTGCCATCAGCGCGGAGGTGCGGGAGGTAATAGATACGCAGTATTTT
>TRBJ2-1|TRBD2|.|TRBV4-1
CASSPTSGRGFEQFF
TGCGCCAGCAGCCCAACTAGCGGGAGAGGCTTTGAGCAGTTCTTC
>TRBJ2-3|TRBD1|.|TRBV6-5
CASSINRGGTDTQYF
TGTGCCAGCAGTATAAACAGGGGTGGCACAGATACGCAGTATTTT
>TRBJ2-3|.|once|TRBV5-5
CASSLGTSGNTDTQYF
TGTGCCAGCAGCTTGGGGACGAGCGGTAACACAGATACGCAGTATTTT
>TRBJ1-1|.|.|TRBV19
CASSAGVLRDTEAFF
TGTGCCAGTAGTGCCGGCGTATTGAGGGACACTGAAGCTTTCTTT
>TRBJ1-2|.|.|TRBV5-1
CASSLGQADYGYTF
TGCGCCAGCAGCTTGGGGCAAGCGGACTATGGCTACACCTTC
>TRBJ2-1|TRBD2|few|TRBV9
CASSVQAGTLRYNEQFF
TGTGCCAGCAGCGTACAAGCGGGAACTCTACGCTACAATGAGCAGTTCTTC
>TRBJ2-6|TRBD1|.|TRBV7-9
CARGQGNSGANVLTF
TGTGCCAGAGGACAGGGGAACTCTGGGGCCAACGTCCTGACTTTC
>TRBJ2-7|TRBD1|once|TRBV7-9
CASSSGTGGEQYF
TGTGCCAGCAGCTCCGGGACAGGTGGCGAGCAGTACTTC
>TRBJ1-6|TRBD1|.|TRBV19
CASSPGTERNSPLHF
TGTGCCAGTAGCCCCGGGACAGAGAGGAATTCACCCCTCCACTTT
>TRBJ2-5|TRBD2|.|TRBV7-7
CASSFLGSGRYQETQYF
TGTGCTAGCAGCTTCTTAGGAAGCGGGAGGTACCAAGAGACCCAGTACTTC
>TRBJ2-2|.|.|TRBV11-3
CASSLNLGTLNTGELFF
TGTGCCAGCAGCTTAAACTTAGGGACACTTAACACCGGGGAGCTGTTTTTT
>TRBJ1-2|.|.|TRBV6-2/TRBV6-3
CASSYTRLDNPRSYGYTF
TGTGCCAGCAGTTACACTCGTTTGGACAACCCCCGGAGCTATGGCTACACCTTC
>TRBJ2-7|TRBD2|.|TRBV2
CASNRDLAGGSYEQYF
TGTGCCAGCAATCGAGACCTAGCGGGAGGTTCCTACGAGCAGTACTTC